A selection of T cell receptor beta chains follows, all from one sample in a study of vaccination and CD4 T cells after COVID-19. MiXCR, applied by TCRdb to the PCR reads, yields one record per CDR3 protein. This sample yields 20,000 to 25,000 distinct CDR3 sequences, of which around three fifths are seen a single time; approximately 0.99% belongs to the top ten. The sequenced sample was CD4+ T cells from blood, obtained before SARS-CoV-2 vaccination. These receptors were taken from a human donor who had recovered from COVID-19. Each CDR3 is given with its conserved first and last residue. D genes are given only for firm matches. Clone sizes are given selectively: once, few, many, or a class where the clone is expanded.

J gene | clone size | V gene | D gene | CDR3 DNA | CDR3 protein
TRBJ1-2 | - | TRBV7-7 | TRBD1 | TGTGCTAGCAGCGATTCGGACAGGGACTATGGCTACACCTTC | CASSDSDRDYGYTF
TRBJ2-5 | - | TRBV2 | TRBD1 | TGTGCCAGCAGCCAGAGGACAGGGGAACAAGAGACCCAGTACTTC | CASSQRTGEQETQYF
TRBJ1-1 | few | TRBV2 | - | TGTGCCAGCAGTGGACAGGTGAACACTGAAGCTTTCTTT | CASSGQVNTEAFF
TRBJ2-2 | - | TRBV11-2 | - | TGTGCCAGCAGCCACGGACAGCTAGATGGCGGGGAGCTGTTTTTT | CASSHGQLDGGELFF
TRBJ2-7 | - | TRBV2 | - | TGTGCCAGCAGTGAATCCAGGGATCCCCCCGAGCAGTACTTC | CASSESRDPPEQYF
TRBJ2-3 | - | TRBV7-9 | - | TGTGCCAGCAGCTTAGTCCGCTGGTCTGATACGCAGTATTTT | CASSLVRWSDTQYF
TRBJ2-3 | - | TRBV7-9 | - | TGTGCCAGCAGCTTTTCCCCGGACGGGTCGGGGACGCAGTATTTT | CASSFSPDGSGTQYF
TRBJ2-7 | - | TRBV20-1 | TRBD2 | TGCAGTGCTAGAGCCCCCACCGGAGCGGGAGGGCGATCGCGGCAGTACTTC | CSARAPTGAGGRSRQYF
TRBJ2-1 | - | TRBV5-1 | TRBD1 | TGCGCCAGCAGTTCCCCGGGACAGGGCCTATACAATGAGCAGTTCTTC | CASSSPGQGLYNEQFF
TRBJ1-1 | - | TRBV30 | - | TGTGCCTGGATGTTAGCAGGGGCGTACGGTGAAGCTTTCTTT | CAWMLAGAYGEAFF
TRBJ2-7 | - | TRBV15 | - | TGTGCCACCAGCAGAGATACGAGAACCTACGAGCAGTACTTC | CATSRDTRTYEQYF
TRBJ2-7 | - | TRBV18 | - | TGTGCCAGCTCACCAGAGCAGGGAAGCACCTACGAGCAGTACTTC | CASSPEQGSTYEQYF
TRBJ1-5 | - | TRBV27 | - | TGTGCCAGCAGTTATTTGAATCAGCCCCAGCATTTT | CASSYLNQPQHF
TRBJ2-2 | - | TRBV28 | TRBD2 | TGTGCCAGCAGTTTGATGGGACTAGCGGGAACGGGCACCGGGGAGCTGTTTTTT | CASSLMGLAGTGTGELFF
TRBJ1-2 | - | TRBV6-5 | - | TGTGCCAGCAGTTACTCTCGGGGGCAGGGGCGGGACACCTTC | CASSYSRGQGRDTF
TRBJ2-7 | - | TRBV6-5 | TRBD1 | TGTGCCAGCAGTTACTCCAAAGGGACAGGGGCATCCTACGAGCAGTACTTC | CASSYSKGTGASYEQYF
TRBJ2-5 | - | TRBV28 | - | TGTGCCAGCAGTCAACAGGGGCGCGGGGTAGAGACCCAGTACTTC | CASSQQGRGVETQYF
TRBJ1-1 | - | TRBV7-6 | TRBD1 | TGTGCCAGCAGCTCTCGACAGGGGGCGAACACTGAAGCTTTCTTT | CASSSRQGANTEAFF
TRBJ1-2 | - | TRBV27 | - | TGTGCCAGCAGTTTGTCAGGGACTACTAACTATGGCTACACCTTC | CASSLSGTTNYGYTF
TRBJ2-4 | - | TRBV7-9 | - | TGTGCCAGCAGCTTATTCGTGGGGGGCAACATTCAGTACTTC | CASSLFVGGNIQYF
TRBJ2-6 | - | TRBV2 | TRBD1 | TGTGCCAGCAGATGGGACAGGTTTCACTCTGGGGCCAACGTCCTGACTTTC | CASRWDRFHSGANVLTF
TRBJ1-5 | - | TRBV6-5 | - | TGTGCCAGCAGTTTTCAGGGGTTCAATCAGCCCCAGCATTTT | CASSFQGFNQPQHF
TRBJ1-5 | - | TRBV19 | - | TGTGCCAGTAGTACCCCCAGATGGCGTCGAAGCAATCAGCCCCAGCATTTT | CASSTPRWRRSNQPQHF
TRBJ2-7 | few | TRBV20-1 | TRBD1 | TGCAGTGCTAGATGGCAGGGGGCCTACGAGCAGTACTTC | CSARWQGAYEQYF
TRBJ1-2 | - | TRBV2 | - | TGTGCCAGCTCTACAGAACTCTATGGCTACACCTTC | CASSTELYGYTF
TRBJ1-1 | few | TRBV6-2/TRBV6-3 | - | TGTGCCAGCAGCCCCGGGGGGAACACTGAAGCTTTCTTT | CASSPGGNTEAFF
TRBJ2-1 | - | TRBV20-1 | TRBD1 | TGCAGTGCCAGCCGGGACAGCAACAATGAGCAGTTCTTC | CSASRDSNNEQFF
TRBJ1-5 | - | TRBV7-8 | TRBD1 | TGTGCCAGCAGCCCGGTGGGACAGGGCAATCAGCCCCAGCATTTT | CASSPVGQGNQPQHF
TRBJ1-2 | few | TRBV28 | - | TGTGCCAGCAGTTTGGGGACGGCCTCTCATCACTTC | CASSLGTASHHF
TRBJ2-3 | few | TRBV24-1 | - | TGTGCCACCAGTGACTTAGTGGGAGGCACGGATACGCAGTATTTT | CATSDLVGGTDTQYF
TRBJ2-5 | - | TRBV24-1 | - | TGTGCCACCAGTGATTTCGGGCCCAGGGAGACCCAGTACTTC | CATSDFGPRETQYF
TRBJ2-7 | - | TRBV20-1 | TRBD1 | TGCAGTGCCACCGGGACAGGGAGCGAGCAGTACTTC | CSATGTGSEQYF
TRBJ1-4 | - | TRBV7-2 | - | TGTGCCAGCAGCTTAGAAGTTTATGAAAAACTGTTTTTT | CASSLEVYEKLFF
TRBJ2-2 | few | TRBV20-1 | - | TGCAGTGCTAGTCGAGGGGCGCGGGGCACCGGGGAGCTGTTTTTT | CSASRGARGTGELFF
TRBJ1-5 | - | TRBV25-1 | - | TGTGCCAGCAGTGGAGGGGTTGGTCAGCCCCAGCATTTT | CASSGGVGQPQHF
TRBJ2-3 | few | TRBV6-1 | - | TGTGCCAGCAGTCCCGCCAGCACAGATACGCAGTATTTT | CASSPASTDTQYF
TRBJ2-1 | few | TRBV7-8 | - | TGTGCCAGCAGCTTAGAAAGGGTTCGAAATGAGCAGTTCTTC | CASSLERVRNEQFF
TRBJ1-2 | - | TRBV20-1 | - | TGCAGTGCTAGAGCGGGCCTTTCTATTTTGGGGGCTGGGTTACCTAACTATGGCTACACCTTC | CSARAGLSILGAGLPNYGYTF
TRBJ2-5 | - | TRBV7-6 | TRBD2 | TGTGCCAGCAGCTTAGGGACTAGCGGGATAAGGGGAGAGACCCAGTACTTC | CASSLGTSGIRGETQYF
TRBJ2-3 | - | TRBV18 | TRBD2 | TGTGCCAGCTCACGAACGGGAGGGCCGGTAGATACGCAGTATTTT | CASSRTGGPVDTQYF
TRBJ2-7 | - | TRBV7-2 | - | TGTGCCAGCAGCTTGCTGAGCGCTCCCTACGAGCAGTACTTC | CASSLLSAPYEQYF
TRBJ2-7 | - | TRBV6-1 | TRBD2 | TGTGCCAGCAGACACGGACTAGCGGGATCGTACGAGCAGTACTTC | CASRHGLAGSYEQYF
TRBJ2-1 | - | TRBV6-1 | - | TGTGCCAGCAGTGGGAGGGTCCCCCCCAACAATGAGCAGTTCTTC | CASSGRVPPNNEQFF
TRBJ1-6 | few | TRBV20-1 | - | TGCAGTGCTAGAATGGACACGGGCAATAATTCACCCCTCCACTTT | CSARMDTGNNSPLHF
TRBJ2-2 | few | TRBV7-2 | TRBD2 | TGTGCCAGCAGCTACGGACTAGCGACCGGGGAGCTGTTTTTT | CASSYGLATGELFF
TRBJ1-2 | - | TRBV5-1 | TRBD1 | TGCGCCAGCAGCAAGGGGACAGGGGGCAACTATGGCTACACCTTC | CASSKGTGGNYGYTF
TRBJ2-5 | - | TRBV5-1 | - | TGCGCCAGCAGCTTGGGGGACCCTACGGAGACCCAGTACTTC | CASSLGDPTETQYF
TRBJ2-1 | - | TRBV30 | TRBD2 | TGTGCCTGGAGTGTACCTGGGAGGGCTTTCAATGAGCAGTTCTTC | CAWSVPGRAFNEQFF
TRBJ1-1 | - | TRBV20-1 | - | TGCAGTGCACTGAAAGGGGGAAGGGGCGCGAGGACTGAAGCTTTCTTT | CSALKGGRGARTEAFF
TRBJ2-3 | - | TRBV7-3 | - | TGTGCCAGCAGGGAGGGATTCGGCACAGATACGCAGTATTTT | CASREGFGTDTQYF
TRBJ1-2 | - | TRBV5-4 | TRBD1 | TGTGCCAGCAGCCTGACCACAGGGGGGACCTATGGCTACACCTTC | CASSLTTGGTYGYTF
TRBJ2-3 | - | TRBV7-3 | - | TGTGCCAGCAGCTTCGTTGGGGGGCGAACAGATACGCAGTATTTT | CASSFVGGRTDTQYF
TRBJ1-5 | - | TRBV7-6 | - | TGTGCCAGCAGCCTCTTTTTCAATCAGCCCCAGCATTTT | CASSLFFNQPQHF
TRBJ1-2 | - | TRBV29-1 | - | TGCAGCGTTGAAGATCCCGGAGGGGCAGTTTATGGCTACACCTTC | CSVEDPGGAVYGYTF
TRBJ1-1 | few | TRBV20-1 | TRBD1 | TGCAGTGCTAGAACAATCAAGACAGGGATCACTGAAGCTTTCTTT | CSARTIKTGITEAFF